Listed below are T cell receptor beta chains from one sample, sequenced in a study of T cells after yellow fever vaccination. MiXCR was run by TCRdb on the 5' RACE reads, yielding one entry per CDR3 protein. The repertoire holds 360,000 or so distinct CDR3 sequences, roughly 10% seen once, with 15% to 20% in the top ten. The material sequenced was PBMCs, taken on the day of the first yellow fever vaccination. Receptors originate from a man aged 18-30 years who received the YFV17D yellow fever vaccine. Each CDR3 is given without its conserved first and last residue. The D gene is left open where the match is weak.

v_gene,d_gene,j_gene,CDR3aa
TRBV5-6,.,TRBJ2-3,ASSLRQGLDTQY
TRBV5-1,.,TRBJ1-2,ASSLDGPYGYT
TRBV19,.,TRBJ1-2,ASSIGQIYGYT
TRBV12-3/TRBV12-4,.,TRBJ1-1,ASSPALGGNTEAF
TRBV5-5,.,TRBJ2-1,ASSLWGLGNEQF
TRBV5-1,.,TRBJ2-7,ASSLSGGWSEQY
TRBV28,.,TRBJ1-2,ASSLTGFYGYT
TRBV4-1,.,TRBJ2-1,ASSQVGRQSNEQF
TRBV6-1,.,TRBJ2-4,AGPQGAKNIQY
TRBV4-3,.,TRBJ1-2,ASSQEQGLGGYT
TRBV19,.,TRBJ2-3,ASSIDVADTQY
TRBV21-1,.,TRBJ1-1,ASSKGTRDRGRTEAF
TRBV5-1,TRBD2,TRBJ2-3,ASSLTPGLAPLSTDTQY
TRBV19,.,TRBJ1-1,ASSRMANTEAF
TRBV12-3/TRBV12-4,.,TRBJ1-5,ASSLSQNQPQH
TRBV6-5,TRBD1,TRBJ2-5,ASSGTARTQY
TRBV20-1,.,TRBJ2-3,SANLPGGRTDTQY
TRBV4-3,.,TRBJ2-1,ASSQDILEGGQEEQF
TRBV5-1,TRBD1,TRBJ2-6,ASLRDSHGLGANVLT
TRBV15,.,TRBJ1-6,ATSRDDLRNSPLH
TRBV11-1,.,TRBJ2-2,ASSLFGHLNTGELF
TRBV6-2/TRBV6-3,TRBD2,TRBJ2-5,ASSYGRTSGQETQY
TRBV5-1,.,TRBJ1-4,ASSLGHLATNEKLF
TRBV20-1,TRBD1,TRBJ2-2,SAKRDRGYTGELF
TRBV5-1,.,TRBJ2-2,ASREPTGYNTGELF
TRBV6-2/TRBV6-3,.,TRBJ2-5,ASSYRGIKTQY
TRBV11-3,.,TRBJ2-1,ASSSQGGSSYNEQF
TRBV5-1,.,TRBJ1-1,ASSLARPGTNTEAF
TRBV19,TRBD2,TRBJ2-1,ASSIDSWTSGIRYNEQF
TRBV7-8,.,TRBJ2-5,ASSLERAQTQY
TRBV27,TRBD1,TRBJ2-3,ASRTGWDTQY
TRBV20-1,.,TRBJ1-5,SARQGQNSNQPQH
TRBV5-6,TRBD2,TRBJ2-3,ASSIGLAAVPSTDTQY
TRBV29-1,TRBD2,TRBJ2-5,SVEVGRGAQETQY
TRBV7-2,.,TRBJ1-6,ATITGSTSPLH
TRBV25-1,TRBD2,TRBJ2-1,ASRPRQGAFRTSGGQVNEQF
TRBV6-7,TRBD1,TRBJ1-4,ASSRQGPGSNEKLF
TRBV12-3/TRBV12-4,TRBD1,TRBJ2-1,ASSRPGTGVDEQF
TRBV7-9,.,TRBJ1-3,ASSATAFSGNTIY
TRBV12-3/TRBV12-4,.,TRBJ1-1,ASSFSGTEAF
TRBV7-2,.,TRBJ1-2,ASSPPWGSTNYGYT
TRBV20-1,TRBD2,TRBJ2-1,SARLAGYIGQF
TRBV19,.,TRBJ1-5,ASSPQEDQPQH
TRBV3-1,.,TRBJ2-1,ASSQQTLEQF
TRBV30,TRBD2,TRBJ2-1,AWRQPGTSGGEQF
TRBV18,.,TRBJ2-7,ASSPPSYNSYEQY
TRBV12-3/TRBV12-4,.,TRBJ1-1,ASSLGLTEAF
TRBV20-1,.,TRBJ2-7,RERSDTDYEQY
TRBV7-8,.,TRBJ1-1,ASSWTASTEAF
TRBV2,TRBD2,TRBJ2-3,ASSGLAGVDTQY
TRBV7-2,.,TRBJ1-1,ASSPTGPTEAF
TRBV19,.,TRBJ2-1,ASSIIYLSTHEQF
TRBV5-1,TRBD1,TRBJ2-7,ASSLLGTGEQY
TRBV19,TRBD1,TRBJ2-1,ASSIRTGYNEQF
TRBV9,TRBD2,TRBJ2-7,ASSSGLVYEQY
TRBV4-1,TRBD2,TRBJ2-7,ASSQDSSGGPASYEQY